Presented here are 4 T cell receptor beta chains from one specimen sequenced in a study of CD8+ T cells in alopecia areata. RNA, once extracted, was reverse transcribed into cDNA for use as the sequencing template. Repertoires were generated with immunoSEQ multiplex PCR, while TCRdb's copy carries only in-frame clones and drops some. The table includes 110,000 or so clones, roughly three fifths detected once. Treatment noted: oral pan-JAK inhibitor, 5-10 mg twice daily. This specimen consisted of CD4+ T cells sorted from blood, obtained at week 24, from a patient treated with tofacitinib. These receptor sequences come from a human donor with alopecia areata.

This clone was seen only a few times. The chain combines TRBV15 with TRBJ2-3; weak D call: TRBD1 (5 bases). The CDR3 spans 14 residues. The germline V gene encodes CDR1 LNHNV and CDR2 YYDKDF (reference sequence). Trimming left V 2 bases short and J 6 bases short, with 12 bases between. Here the CDR3 DNA reads TGTGCCACCAGCAGACGACAGTCCCCGGATACGCAGTATTTT. Its translation: CATSRRQSPDTQYF.

This clone was counted between two and nine times. The V gene is TRBV5-1, the J gene TRBJ2-1; 7 bases match TRBD1. There are 14 residues in the CDR3. Germline CDR1 reads SGHRS; CDR2 reads YFSETQ. The junction had 2 bases not matched to a gene; V was cut back by 1 base and J by 4 bases. In DNA, the CDR3 is TGCGCCAGCAGCTTGCAACAGGGGTACAATGAGCAGTTCTTC. The encoded protein is CASSLQQGYNEQFF.

This chain joins TRBV7-2 and TRBJ2-4; TRBD1 matches at 8 bases. There are 15 residues in the CDR3. The V gene's germline CDR1 is SGHTA and CDR2 FQGNSA. The ends lost 5 bases at V and 0 bases at J; junction bases unmatched: 3. The CDR3 region is CASSTGGLAKNIQYF. The CDR3 coding sequence is TGTGCCAGCAGCACAGGGGGACTAGCCAAAAACATTCAGTACTTC.

The rearrangement joins TRBV28 to TRBJ2-5, with D hard to call. With 3 bases removed from V and 5 bases from J, the gap between germline ends came to 1 base. CDR1 is MDHEN, CDR2 SYDVKM, per germline. The CDR3 is made up of 10 amino acids. CDR3 bases: TGTGCCAGCAGTTTGGAGACCCAGTACTTC. Its translation: CASSLETQYF. The entire variable domain, with the rest obtained from reference TRBV28 and TRBJ2-5, is as follows: DVKVTQSSRYLVKRTGEKVFLECVQDMDHENMFWYRQDPGLGLRLIYFSYDVKMKEKGDIPEGYSVSREKKERFSLILESASTNQTSMYLCASSLETQYFGPGTRLLVL.